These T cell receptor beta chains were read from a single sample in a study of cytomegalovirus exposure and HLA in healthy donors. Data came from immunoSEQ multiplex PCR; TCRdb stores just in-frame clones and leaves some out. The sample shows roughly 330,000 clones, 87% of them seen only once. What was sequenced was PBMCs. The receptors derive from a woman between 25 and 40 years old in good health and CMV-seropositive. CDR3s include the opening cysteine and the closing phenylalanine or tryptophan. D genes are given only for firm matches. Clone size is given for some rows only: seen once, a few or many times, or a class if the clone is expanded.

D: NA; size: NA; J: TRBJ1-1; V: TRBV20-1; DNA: TGCAGTTCGGGAGGGAACACTGAAGCTTTCTTT; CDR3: CSSGGNTEAFF
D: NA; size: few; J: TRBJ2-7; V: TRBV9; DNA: TGTGCCAGCAGCGGAGAGGACGAGCAGTACTTC; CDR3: CASSGEDEQYF
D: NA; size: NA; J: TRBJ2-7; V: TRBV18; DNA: TGTGCCAGCTCACCACCTCGGGGGCTGGCTAGCCACGAGCAGTACTTC; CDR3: CASSPPRGLASHEQYF
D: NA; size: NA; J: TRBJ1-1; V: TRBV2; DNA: TGTGCCAGCAGTGGGGTCAGGGGTACTGAAGCTTTCTTT; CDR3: CASSGVRGTEAFF
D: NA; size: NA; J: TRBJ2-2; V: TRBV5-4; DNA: TGTGCCAGCAGACCCCGGGACCAGAGCACCGGGGAGCTGTTTTTT; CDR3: CASRPRDQSTGELFF
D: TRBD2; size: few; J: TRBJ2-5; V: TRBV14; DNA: TGTGCCAGCAGCCAAGGAATAGCGGGACCGCAAGAGACCCAGTACTTC; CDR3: CASSQGIAGPQETQYF
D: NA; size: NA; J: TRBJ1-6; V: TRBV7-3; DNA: TGTGCCAGCAGCTCCTCCGGGACAATTGGTTCACCCCTCCACTTT; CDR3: CASSSSGTIGSPLHF
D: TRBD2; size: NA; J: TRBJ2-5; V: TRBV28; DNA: TGTGCCAGCAGTTACCATGGGAGGGACGGTGAGACCCAGTACTTC; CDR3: CASSYHGRDGETQYF
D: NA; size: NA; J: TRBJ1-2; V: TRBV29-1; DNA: TGCAGCGTTGAAAACGGACTGACTAACTATGGCTACACCTTC; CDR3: CSVENGLTNYGYTF
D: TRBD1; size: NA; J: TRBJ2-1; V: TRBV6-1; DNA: TGTGCCAGCAGTGAACAACGGACAGGGGGCAATGAGCAGTTCTTC; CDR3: CASSEQRTGGNEQFF
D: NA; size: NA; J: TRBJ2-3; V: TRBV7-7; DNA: TGTGCCAGCAGCGGCCCGGGTGCAGATACGCAGTATTTT; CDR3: CASSGPGADTQYF
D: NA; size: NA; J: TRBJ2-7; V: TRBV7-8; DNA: TGTGCCAGCAGCCGCGGGATCGAAGAGCAGTACTTC; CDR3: CASSRGIEEQYF
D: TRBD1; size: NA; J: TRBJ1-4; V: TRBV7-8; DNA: TGTGCCAGCAGCTTTAGGACAGGTGCCACAACTAATGAAAAACTGTTTTTT; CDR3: CASSFRTGATTNEKLFF
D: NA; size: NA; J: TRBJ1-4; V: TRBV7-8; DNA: TGTGCCAGCAGCTTAGCGCTTCTTGCAACTAATGAAAAACTGTTTTTT; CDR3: CASSLALLATNEKLFF
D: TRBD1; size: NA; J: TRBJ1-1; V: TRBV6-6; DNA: TGTGCCAGCAGTTACTCCCAGGGGGCAGGTACTGAAGCTTTCTTT; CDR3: CASSYSQGAGTEAFF
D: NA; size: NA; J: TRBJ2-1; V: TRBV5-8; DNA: TGTGCCAGCAGCTTGAGTGAGCAGTTCTTC; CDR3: CASSLSEQFF
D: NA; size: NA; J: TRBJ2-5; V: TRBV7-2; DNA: TGTGCCAGTCGAACGGGAGTCCTTGAGACCCAGTACTTC; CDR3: CASRTGVLETQYF
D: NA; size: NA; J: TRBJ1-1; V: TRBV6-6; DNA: TGTGCCAGCAGCGGGACAACCCAGAACACTGAAGCTTTCTTT; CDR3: CASSGTTQNTEAFF
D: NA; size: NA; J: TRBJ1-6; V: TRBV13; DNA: TGTGCCAGCAGCTTAGCCGGGGTCGGCTCACCCCTCCACTTT; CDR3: CASSLAGVGSPLHF
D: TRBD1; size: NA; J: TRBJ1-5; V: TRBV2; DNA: TGTGCCAGCAGACAGGGGACCCTCGATCAGCCCCAGCATTTT; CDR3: CASRQGTLDQPQHF
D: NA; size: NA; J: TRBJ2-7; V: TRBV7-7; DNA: TGTGCCAGCAGCATATCCCCAGGGGTACCCTACGAGCAGTACTTC; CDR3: CASSISPGVPYEQYF
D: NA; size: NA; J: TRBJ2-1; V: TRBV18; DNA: TGTGCCAGCTCACCACAAAACTACAATGAGCAGTTCTTC; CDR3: CASSPQNYNEQFF
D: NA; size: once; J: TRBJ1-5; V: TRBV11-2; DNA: TGTGCCAGCAGCTTAGATCGTTTCAATCAGCCCCAGCATTTT; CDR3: CASSLDRFNQPQHF
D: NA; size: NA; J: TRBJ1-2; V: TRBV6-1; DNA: TGTGCCAGCAGTGAACCCCCGGATCACTATGGCTACACCTTC; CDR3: CASSEPPDHYGYTF
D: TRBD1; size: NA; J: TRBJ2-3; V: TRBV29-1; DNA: TGCAGCGTTAACAGGGGGCAAGACACAGATACGCAGTATTTT; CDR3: CSVNRGQDTDTQYF
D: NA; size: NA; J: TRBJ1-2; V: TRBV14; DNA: TGTGCCAGCAGCCAAGGGAATAACTATGGCTACACCTTC; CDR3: CASSQGNNYGYTF
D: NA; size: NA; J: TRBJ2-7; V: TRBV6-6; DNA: TGTGCCAGCACCAACGAGACCTACGAGCAGTACTTC; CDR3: CASTNETYEQYF
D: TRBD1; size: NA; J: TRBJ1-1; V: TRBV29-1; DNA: TGCAGCGTTGGGGGACGTGGACAGGGGCATACGAACACTGAAGCTTTCTTT; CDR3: CSVGGRGQGHTNTEAFF
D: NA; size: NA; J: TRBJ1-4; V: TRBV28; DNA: TGTGCCAGCAGTGACGGGACGGCGAATGAAAAACTGTTTTTT; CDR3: CASSDGTANEKLFF